This TCR beta chain was captured by sequencing in a study of shared T cell receptors in the human thymus. In germline, CDR1 is SGHDN, CDR2 FVKESK. V shed 1 base and J shed 0 bases, with 16 bases lying between them. CDR3 length equals 18 residues. Clones were sequenced by immunoSEQ multiplex PCR, and TCRdb holds only the in-frame ones, with some missing. The data hold hundreds of thousands of clones, with over 90% observed a single time. The receptor comes from a human donor. Sequencing was carried out using thymocytes. V usage is TRBV14 and J usage is TRBJ2-1; possibly TRBD1 or TRBD2 for D (5 bases each). This CDR3 is CASSQGGMGRSSYNEQFF. The CDR3 bases are TGTGCCAGCAGCCAAGGGGGGATGGGACGAAGCTCCTACAATGAGCAGTTCTTC.